A single sample gave rise to the 5 T cell receptor beta chains below, sequenced in a study of OX40 agonist ivuxolimab in advanced cancers. Assay used: immunoSEQ multiplex PCR; TCRdb lists only in-frame clones, some missing. The data hold about 48,000 clones, with roughly 81% observed a single time. The source was CD4+ or CD8+ T cells sorted from blood, collected in a trial of the OX40 agonist ivuxolimab. Receptors originate from an adult with an advanced solid tumor such as melanoma, head and neck, liver or kidney cancer.

This clone was seen once. The chain couples TRBV6-5 to TRBJ2-7; TRBD1 is a possible D gene (5 bases). V lost 0 bases and J lost 6, with 15 bases in between. CDR1 is MNHEY, CDR2 SVGAGI, per germline. The CDR3 is 15 amino acids. The CDR3 nucleotides read TGTGCCAGCAGTTACTCGGGGCAGGGTTACGGCGAGCAGTACTTC. It encodes CASSYSGQGYGEQYF.

The count of this clone is one. The V and J genes are TRBV5-6 and TRBJ1-2, with a weak D call TRBD1 (5 bases). CDR3 length equals 16 residues. Trimming removed 2 bases from V and 4 bases from J, with 18 bases in between. Germline CDR1 reads SGHDT; CDR2 reads YYEEEE. The CDR3 protein is CASSLGGKITGYGYTF. The CDR3 DNA sequence: TGTGCCAGCAGCTTAGGTGGAAAAATAACAGGCTATGGCTACACCTTC. Full variable domain (outside the CDR3, taken from reference TRBV5-6 and TRBJ1-2): DAGVTQSPTHLIKTRGQQVTLRCSPKSGHDTVSWYQQALGQGPQFIFQYYEEEERQRGNFPDRFSGHQFPNYSSELNVNALLLGDSALYLCASSLGGKITGYGYTFGSGTRLTVV.

V gene TRBV7-6 combines with J gene TRBJ2-1; 12 bases align to TRBD2. V shed 6 bases, J shed 10 bases, and the junction held 10 bases outside the gene matches. Per the germline V gene, CDR1 is SGHVS and CDR2 is FNYEAQ. The CDR3 runs to 15 residues. The CDR3 sequence: CASSTSGTSGREQFF. The CDR3 nucleotides are TGTGCCAGCAGTACATCCGGGACTAGCGGGCGGGAGCAGTTCTTC. The variable domain in full, completed from reference TRBV7-6 and TRBJ2-1, reads GAGVSQSPRYKVTKRGQDVALRCDPISGHVSLYWYRQALGQGPEFLTYFNYEAQQDKSGLPNDRFSAERPEGSISTLTIQRTEQRDSAMYRCASSTSGTSGREQFFGPGTRLTVL.

V and J are TRBV7-8 and TRBJ1-2; D call uncertain. The CDR3 is made up of 13 amino acids. Germline assignment: CDR1 SGHVS and CDR2 FQNEAQ. V lost 6 bases, J lost 8 bases, and 16 bases lay in between. The CDR3: CASSPGSLGGYTF. In nucleotides, the CDR3 is TGTGCCAGCAGTCCCGGTTCCTTGGGGGGCTACACCTTC.

This clone was detected a few times. The chain links TRBV19 to TRBJ2-1, with D maybe TRBD1 (5 bases). The CDR3 spans 14 residues. Germline V lookup: CDR1 LNHDA, CDR2 SQIVND (reference sequence). Between the trimmed V and J ends, which lost 3 bases and 0 bases, there was a span of 6 bases. The chain's CDR3 is CASSIDSSYNEQFF. CDR3 coding DNA: TGTGCCAGTAGTATCGACAGCTCCTACAATGAGCAGTTCTTC.